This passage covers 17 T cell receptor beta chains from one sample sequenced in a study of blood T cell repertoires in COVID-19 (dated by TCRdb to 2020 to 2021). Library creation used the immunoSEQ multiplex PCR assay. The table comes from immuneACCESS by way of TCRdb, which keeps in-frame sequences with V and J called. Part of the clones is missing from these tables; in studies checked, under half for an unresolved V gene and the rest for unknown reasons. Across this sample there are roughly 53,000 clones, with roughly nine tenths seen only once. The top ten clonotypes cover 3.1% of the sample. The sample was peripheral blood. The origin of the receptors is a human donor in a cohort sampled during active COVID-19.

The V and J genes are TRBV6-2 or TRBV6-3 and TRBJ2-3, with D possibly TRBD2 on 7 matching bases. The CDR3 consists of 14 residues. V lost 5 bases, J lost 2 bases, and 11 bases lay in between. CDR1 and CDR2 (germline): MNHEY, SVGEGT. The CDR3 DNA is TGTGCCAGCAGTATAGGGGGGGACACAGATACGCAGTATTTT. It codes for CASSIGGDTDTQYF.

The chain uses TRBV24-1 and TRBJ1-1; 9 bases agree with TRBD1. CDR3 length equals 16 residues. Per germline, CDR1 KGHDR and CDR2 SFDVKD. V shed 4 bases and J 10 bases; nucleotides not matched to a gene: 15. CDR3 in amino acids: CATSDHVPPPDRGAFF. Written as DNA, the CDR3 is TGTGCCACCAGTGACCATGTTCCCCCCCCGGACAGGGGAGCTTTCTTT.

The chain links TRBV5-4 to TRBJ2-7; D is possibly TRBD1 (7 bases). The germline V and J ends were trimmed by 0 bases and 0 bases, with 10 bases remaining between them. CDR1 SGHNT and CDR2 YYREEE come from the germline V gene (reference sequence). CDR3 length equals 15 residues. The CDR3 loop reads CASSLGRGDSYEQYF. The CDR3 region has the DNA TGTGCCAGCAGCTTGGGCAGGGGGGACTCCTACGAGCAGTACTTC. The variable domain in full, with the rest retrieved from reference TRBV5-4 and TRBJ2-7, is ETGVTQSPTHLIKTRGQQVTLRCSSQSGHNTVSWYQQALGQGPQFIFQYYREEENGRGNFPPRFSGLQFPNYSSELNVNALELDDSALYLCASSLGRGDSYEQYFGPGTRLTVT.

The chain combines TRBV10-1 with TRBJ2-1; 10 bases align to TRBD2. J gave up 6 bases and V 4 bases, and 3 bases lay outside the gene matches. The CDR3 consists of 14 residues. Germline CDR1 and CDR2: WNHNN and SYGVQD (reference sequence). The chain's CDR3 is CASSGASGGNEQFF. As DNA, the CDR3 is TGCGCCAGCAGTGGGGCTAGCGGGGGCAATGAGCAGTTCTTC.

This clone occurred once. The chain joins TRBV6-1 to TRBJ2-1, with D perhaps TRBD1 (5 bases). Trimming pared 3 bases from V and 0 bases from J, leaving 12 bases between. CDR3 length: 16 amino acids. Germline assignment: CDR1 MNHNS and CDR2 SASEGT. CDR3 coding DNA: TGTGCCAGCAGTGAGTCTACAGGAAACTCCTACAATGAGCAGTTCTTC. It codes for CASSESTGNSYNEQFF.

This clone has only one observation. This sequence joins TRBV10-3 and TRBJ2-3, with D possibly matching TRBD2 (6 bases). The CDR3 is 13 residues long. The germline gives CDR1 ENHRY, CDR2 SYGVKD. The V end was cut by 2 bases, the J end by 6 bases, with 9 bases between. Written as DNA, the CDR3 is TGTGCCATCAGTGAGGCGGAGGGGGATACGCAGTATTTT. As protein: CAISEAEGDTQYF.

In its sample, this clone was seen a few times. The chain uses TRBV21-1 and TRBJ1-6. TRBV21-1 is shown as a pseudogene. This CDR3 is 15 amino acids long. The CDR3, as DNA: TGTGCCAGCAGCTCAGGGAGGGGTGGGAGTTCACCCCTCCACTTT. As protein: CASSSGRGGSSPLHF.

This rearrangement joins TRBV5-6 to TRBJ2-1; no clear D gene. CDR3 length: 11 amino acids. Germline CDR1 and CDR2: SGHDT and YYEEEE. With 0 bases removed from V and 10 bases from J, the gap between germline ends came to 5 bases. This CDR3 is CASSLGREQFF. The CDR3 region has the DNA TGTGCCAGCAGCTTGGGGCGGGAGCAGTTCTTC.

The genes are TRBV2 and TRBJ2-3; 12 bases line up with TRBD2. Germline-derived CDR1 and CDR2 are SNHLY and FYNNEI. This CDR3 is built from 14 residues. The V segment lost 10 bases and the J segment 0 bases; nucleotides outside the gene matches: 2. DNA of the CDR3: TGTGCCACCACTAGCGGGAGGAGCACAGATACGCAGTATTTT. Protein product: CATTSGRSTDTQYF.

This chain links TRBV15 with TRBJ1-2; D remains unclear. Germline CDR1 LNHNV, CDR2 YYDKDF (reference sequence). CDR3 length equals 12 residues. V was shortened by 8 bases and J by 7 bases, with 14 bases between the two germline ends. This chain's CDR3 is CATSWRERGYTF. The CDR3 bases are TGTGCCACCTCCTGGAGGGAGCGTGGCTACACCTTC.

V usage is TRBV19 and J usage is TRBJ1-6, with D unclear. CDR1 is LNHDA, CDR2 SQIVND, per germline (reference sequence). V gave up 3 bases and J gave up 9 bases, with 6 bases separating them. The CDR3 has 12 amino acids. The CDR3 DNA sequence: TGTGCCAGTAGTATGGGGAGTTCACCCCTCCACTTT. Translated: CASSMGSSPLHF.

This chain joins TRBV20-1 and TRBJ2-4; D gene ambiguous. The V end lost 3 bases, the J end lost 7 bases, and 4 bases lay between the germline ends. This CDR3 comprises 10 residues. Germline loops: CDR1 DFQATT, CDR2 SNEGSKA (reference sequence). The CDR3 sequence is CSASQNIQYF. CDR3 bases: TGCAGTGCTAGTCAGAACATTCAGTACTTC.

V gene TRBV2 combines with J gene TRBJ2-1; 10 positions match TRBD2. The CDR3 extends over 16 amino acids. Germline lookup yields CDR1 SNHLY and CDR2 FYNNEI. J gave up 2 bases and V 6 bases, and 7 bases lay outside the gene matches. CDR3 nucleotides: TGTGCCAGCAGACAGACTAGCGGGTCGCCCTACAATGAGCAGTTCTTC. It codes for CASRQTSGSPYNEQFF.

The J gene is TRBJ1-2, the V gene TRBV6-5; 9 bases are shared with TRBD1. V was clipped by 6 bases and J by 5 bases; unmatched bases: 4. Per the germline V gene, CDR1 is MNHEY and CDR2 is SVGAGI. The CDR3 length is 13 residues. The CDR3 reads CASREDRGYGYTF. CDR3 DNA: TGTGCCAGCAGGGAGGACAGGGGATATGGCTACACCTTC.

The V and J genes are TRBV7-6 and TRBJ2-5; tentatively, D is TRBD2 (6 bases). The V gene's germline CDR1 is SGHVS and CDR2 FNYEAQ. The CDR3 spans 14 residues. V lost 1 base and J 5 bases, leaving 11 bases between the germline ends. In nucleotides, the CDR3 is TGTGCCAGCAGCTTAGACACGGGGAGGGAGACCCAGTACTTC. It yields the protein CASSLDTGRETQYF.

CDR3: CASSLLWRGEAFF. CDR3 in DNA: TGTGCCAGCAGCTTACTGTGGCGGGGGGAGGCTTTCTTT. V is TRBV11-2 and J is TRBJ1-1; D may be TRBD1 (5 bases). The germline V gene has CDR1 SGHAT and CDR2 FQNNGV. The CDR3 sequence is 13 residues long. V lost 2 bases and J lost 11, with 15 bases in between.

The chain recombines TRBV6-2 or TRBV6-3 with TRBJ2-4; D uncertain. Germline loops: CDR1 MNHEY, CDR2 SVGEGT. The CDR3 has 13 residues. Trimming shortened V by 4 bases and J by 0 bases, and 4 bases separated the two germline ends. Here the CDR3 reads CASSSGAKNIQYF. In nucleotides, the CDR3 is TGTGCCAGCAGTTCCGGAGCCAAAAACATTCAGTACTTC.